This TCR beta chain was sequenced during a study of type 1 regulatory T cells. About the study: T-allo10 is an in vitro-generated, Tr1-enriched CD4 T cell product specific for alloantigen. General observations from the study: Compared with non-type 1 regulatory T cells, type 1 regulatory T cells showed a more restricted TCR repertoire.

The V gene lost 6 bases and the J gene lost 2 bases, with 14 bases spanning the gap. Germline-derived CDR1 and CDR2 are DFQATT and SNEGSKA (reference sequence). CDR3 length: 14 amino acids. As to this clonotype: Its antigen is unidentified.

TCRdb ran MiXCR on the reads and lists one entry per CDR3 protein. The data show 68,000 or so distinct CDR3 sequences, 49% seen once. The source material was cultured non-Tr1 T cells, either the whole culture or a sorted T cell fraction (not recorded which). The origin of this receptor is a human donor in good health. V gene TRBV20-1 combines with J gene TRBJ2-4, with D possibly TRBD1 on 6 matching bases. The CDR3 DNA follows: TGCAGTGCCAAAACAGGGAATCCCAAAAACATTCAGTACTTC. It translates to CSAKTGNPKNIQYF.